These 12 T cell receptor beta chains came from one sample sequenced in a study of Japanese encephalitis immunity and Zika vaccine responses (dated by TCRdb to the early 2020s). The library was prepared using 5' RACE. The reads were generated on an Illumina MiSeq. The public reads were quality trimmed at Q25 with fastp and then assembled into clones with MiXCR by TCRdb, keeping productive beta chains. For every CDR3 protein sequence, its rows merge into one entry that carries the most common genes and DNA. Here the sample has roughly 220 distinct CDR3 sequences; 6% to 7% occur a single time. Approximately 40% of the sample is held by the ten biggest clonotypes. PBMCs were stained with CellTrace CFSE and grown for under seven days in RPMI containing 8% human serum and peptide pools at approximately 1 ug/mL each. On a BD FACSAria, proliferating CD4 T cells were sorted without fixation as live CD56-CD19-CD16-CD3+CD4+ CFSE-low cells.

Material: antigen-activated CD4+ T cells from blood, cultured, obtained during a Zika inactivated vaccine study. The receptors were gathered from an adult woman who received an inactivated Zika virus vaccine.

This clonotype is deemed hyperexpanded (1% or more). J is TRBJ1-4 and V is TRBV28, with 8 nucleotides matching TRBD1. Trimming at V came to 6 bases and at J to 5 bases, leaving 5 bases not matched to a gene. Germline-derived CDR1 and CDR2 are MDHEN and SYDVKM. The CDR3 covers 14 residues. CDR3 amino acids: CASSSGGSNEKLFF. CDR3 sequence (DNA): TGTGCCAGCAGCTCAGGGGGCTCCAATGAAAAACTGTTTTTT.

The rearrangement links TRBV30 to TRBJ1-3; tentative D call: TRBD1 (5 bases). Trimming stripped 3 bases from V and 0 bases from J, with 12 bases between. The CDR3 loop spans 15 amino acids. Germline V gives CDR1 GTSNPN, CDR2 SVGIG (reference sequence). CDR3: CAWSVRQLSGNTIYF. In DNA, the CDR3 is TGTGCCTGGAGCGTAAGACAGCTCTCTGGAAACACCATATATTTT.

In its sample, this clonotype ranks as medium-sized. V is TRBV19 and J is TRBJ1-4; no firm D call. The CDR3 length is 15 residues. CDR1 LNHDA and CDR2 SQIVND come from the germline V gene (reference sequence). V lost 1 base, J lost 4 bases, and 10 bases lay in between. The CDR3 region is CASSIAPESNEKLFF. The CDR3 bases are TGTGCCAGTAGTATAGCCCCAGAAAGTAATGAAAAACTGTTTTTT. The full variable domain, rest sourced from reference TRBV19 and TRBJ1-4, is DGGITQSPKYLFRKEGQNVTLSCEQNLNHDAMYWYRQDPGQGLRLIYYSQIVNDFQKGDIAEGYSVSREKKESFPLTVTSAQKNPTAFYLCASSIAPESNEKLFFGSGTQLSVL.

This clonotype is labeled medium-sized. The V and J genes are TRBV5-4 and TRBJ2-2; no reliable D call. CDR3 length: 14 amino acids. Germline V gene sequence: CDR1 SGHNT, CDR2 YYREEE (reference sequence). Deletions cut 0 bases from V and 4 bases from J, with 7 bases between. The CDR3 reads CASSLDRFTGELFF. In nucleotides, the CDR3 is TGTGCCAGCAGCTTGGATCGTTTCACCGGGGAGCTGTTTTTT.

This clonotype is large. This chain connects TRBV6-5 to TRBJ1-2; a possible D gene is TRBD1 (5 bases). With 5 bases removed from V and 6 bases from J, the gap between germline ends came to 19 bases. The CDR3 runs to 15 residues. Germline V CDR1 and CDR2: MNHEY, SVGAGI. CDR3 sequence reads: CASSRYGSGSDGYTF. CDR3 nucleotide sequence: TGTGCCAGCAGTCGATACGGGTCAGGGTCGGATGGCTACACCTTC.

This clonotype was detected once. V usage is TRBV5-1 and J usage is TRBJ2-1; D possibly corresponds to TRBD2 (5 bases). This CDR3 region has 14 residues. Deletions cut 1 base from V and 6 bases from J, with 11 bases between. Germline V gene sequence: CDR1 SGHRS, CDR2 YFSETQ. CDR3: CASSLSSSTNEQFF. As DNA, the CDR3 is TGCGCCAGCAGCTTGAGTTCTAGCACCAATGAGCAGTTCTTC.

This clonotype was seen once. The chain joins TRBV5-1 to TRBJ1-1; D gene ambiguous. Germline V lookup: CDR1 SGHRS, CDR2 YFSETQ. This CDR3 spans 15 amino acids. The germline V and J ends were trimmed by 5 bases and 1 base, with 15 bases remaining between them. CDR3: CASSLYLEANTEAFF. In nucleotides, the CDR3 is TGCGCCAGCAGTTTATATTTGGAAGCGAACACTGAAGCTTTCTTT.

This clonotype is termed medium-sized (0.01 to 0.1%). This chain connects TRBV7-2 to TRBJ2-1; TRBD2 matches 11 bases. The trim removed 4 bases at V and 2 bases at J, leaving 4 bases unmatched. The CDR3 runs 16 residues. Germline-derived CDR1 and CDR2 are SGHTA and FQGNSA. The CDR3 region has the DNA TGTGCCAGCAGCTCCTTAGCGGGGGGGACCTACAATGAGCAGTTCTTC. It specifies CASSSLAGGTYNEQFF.

By share, this clonotype ranks as large. V usage is TRBV13 and J usage is TRBJ2-3, with 9 bases fitting TRBD1. V shed 5 bases, J shed 1 base, and the junction held 4 bases outside the gene matches. The CDR3 has 15 amino acids. Germline V CDR1 and CDR2: PRHDT, FYEKMQ (reference sequence). CDR3 sequence (DNA): TGTGCCAGCAGCCACAGGGGGCGCGGCACAGATACGCAGTATTTT. It encodes CASSHRGRGTDTQYF.

This clonotype is labeled as large (0.1 to 1%). For the CDR3, the DNA is TGTGCCAGCAGCGGCAGGATGCACACTGAAGCTTTCTTT. Translation gives CASSGRMHTEAFF. V usage is TRBV7-2 and J usage is TRBJ1-1; D remains ambiguous. This CDR3 spans 13 amino acids. V was shortened by 5 bases and J by 3 bases, with 10 bases between the two germline ends. In germline, CDR1 is SGHTA, CDR2 FQGNSA.

This clonotype counts as large. CDR3 nucleotide sequence: TGCAGTGCTGGGCGGGGTTCCCTCACAGATACGCAGTATTTT. Protein: CSAGRGSLTDTQYF. The rearrangement uses TRBV20-1 and TRBJ2-3, with D possibly matching TRBD2 (6 bases). Trimming left V 5 bases short and J 2 bases short, with 14 bases between. This CDR3 contains 14 residues. Germline V gene sequence: CDR1 DFQATT, CDR2 SNEGSKA (reference sequence).

V and J are TRBV12-3 or TRBV12-4 and TRBJ1-6; no firm D call. This CDR3 is built from 16 residues. Deletions cut 3 bases from V and 1 base from J, with 10 bases between. The CDR3 loop reads CASSFGSVSYNSPLHF. The DNA for the CDR3 is TGTGCCAGCAGTTTTGGGTCGGTGTCCTATAATTCACCCCTCCACTTT.